This entry describes one T cell receptor (beta chain). There is no known antigen for this receptor. The sample holds no much larger clone one base away, and base qualities are not on file. CDR1 and CDR2 are read off the germline V gene as SGHTA and FQGNSA. V and J are truncated by 5 bases and 6 bases respectively, leaving an intervening sequence of 8 bases. The CDR3 numbers 13 residues from cysteine through phenylalanine. Solely the CDR3 DNA is kept, with 39 bases framed from the first base. These data belong to a study of control samples from healthy donors and cancer patients (dated by TCRdb to 2020 to 2021). Library creation used the immunoSEQ multiplex PCR assay. Held by TCRdb, this immuneACCESS table contains in-frame sequences only and omits some clones. Under half of the omission traces to an unresolved V gene where checked; the cause of the rest is unknown. The sample contains about 180,000 clones, roughly 90% of them found a single time. The top ten constitute roughly 1.5% of the sample.

The sequence was obtained from a woman in her fifties or sixties in good health. This sequence uses TRBV7-2 and TRBJ1-6; confidence is insufficient to name the D gene. The sequenced sample consisted of blood. The DNA is TGTGCCAGCAGCATTTCGGGTAATTCACCCCTCCACTTT. It translates to CASSISGNSPLHF.